This T cell receptor beta chain was sequenced during a study of CD8 T cells in Susac syndrome (dated by TCRdb to about 2019). For the wider study: The study used repertoire sequencing to test whether antigen drove CD8+ T cell activation and differentiation in Susac syndrome. CD8+ T cell repertoire clonality was compared between about a dozen healthy donors, approximately 14 Susac syndrome patients and approximately 16 multiple sclerosis patients.

Via the germline V gene (reference sequence), CDR1 is SEHNR and CDR2 FQNEAQ. From cysteine to phenylalanine, the CDR3 is 17 amino acids long. Only the CDR3 portion is preserved as DNA: 51 bases, with reading frame beginning at the first base. Trimmed from V: 5 bases; trimmed from J: 2 bases; junction bases lacking a gene match: 14. Peripheral blood CD8+ and CD4+ T cells from healthy donors, Susac syndrome patients and multiple sclerosis patients were profiled by high-throughput TCR beta sequencing. Treatment-naive patients with stable or active relapsing-remitting disease fulfilling revised McDonald criteria were used as multiple sclerosis controls. Bulk CD8+ and CD4+ T cells were purified magnetically by negative isolation, whereas CD8+ TEMRA cells were enriched by FACS. Blood was drawn into EDTA tubes, processed within 24 hours, and PBMCs were isolated by density gradient centrifugation. PBMCs destined for TCR sequencing were cryopreserved in liquid nitrogen and later thawed in a 37 °C water bath. A purity of at least 90% was achieved for sorted or isolated CD4+, CD8+ and CD8+ TEMRA cells.

RNA was extracted with the RNeasy kit and about 0.5 to 1 ug was reverse transcribed using random hexamers. The immunoSEQ multiplex PCR assay, covering 54 Vbeta and 13 Jbeta segments, was used to amplify TCR beta CDR3 regions. Bias from PCR amplification was corrected by using a synthetic template baseline for primer optimization and for computational correction. Per the authors' processing: Only productive sequences were kept, with reads annotated to V, D and J genes according to IMGT and analyzed in immunoSEQ Analyzer. Clonality was computed as one minus Shannon entropy normalized by log2 of the number of productive unique sequences. For each patient and control, public and private clones were evaluated among the 100 most prevalent clones. Clones were defined as Susac-specific if absent from the healthy and MS cohorts, from roughly 1,100 published viral clones and from other ImmuneACCESS disease sequences. TCRdb handled the public reads itself, with Q25 trimming in fastp and clone calling in MiXCR, and kept productive beta chains. Entries are consolidated by CDR3 protein sequence, retaining the most common genes and DNA. TCRdb's processing, not the authors', yielded these V and J calls. For this sample there are under 150,000 distinct CDR3 sequences; approximately 79% appear just once. Around 0.5% of the sample comes from the top ten.

A remark on this clonotype: It lacks a known antigen. No base quality values were provided; no much bigger clone lies one nucleotide off.

What the study reported, not specific to this receptor: The TCR sequencing and HLA analysis was acknowledged to have included a relatively small number of individuals.

The sample taken for sequencing was CD8+ T cells from PBMCs. The rearrangement joined TRBV7-9 to TRBJ2-5, with TRBD2 identical over 7 junction bases. The sequence was obtained from a human donor with multiple sclerosis. CDR3 protein: CASSLSHLRGLQETQYF. The nucleotide sequence is TGTGCCAGCAGCCTCTCCCATTTGCGGGGGTTACAAGAGACCCAGTACTTC.